This T cell receptor (beta chain) is drawn from a study of blood T cell repertoires in COVID-19. Study information: The United States, Italy and Spain provided the acute and convalescent COVID-19 samples.

As handled by the study authors: Nucleated cell number was recorded as an estimate derived from reference gene primer amplification. The protocol was immunoSEQ multiplex PCR, while the TCRdb copy is restricted to in-frame clones and leaves out a portion. The D gene and trimming were derived from the DNA, and the V and J assignments and clone size from that table. The sample includes roughly 380,000 clones, about 88% seen only once; the top ten take roughly 1.6%. This CDR3 is 13 amino acids long. V dropped 0 bases and J dropped 9; count of bases not matched to a gene: 2. The V gene's germline CDR1 is MNHEY and CDR2 SVGEGT. Seattle's cohort entered during active infection and was followed longitudinally.

This clonotype originated in a woman in her thirties or forties with COVID-19, enrolled during active disease. This chain joins TRBV6-2 or TRBV6-3 and TRBJ1-5; TRBD1 matches 7 bases. Sequenced sample: peripheral blood. CDR3 in amino acids: CASSYSQGVPQHF. As DNA, the CDR3 is TGTGCCAGCAGTTACTCCCAGGGGGTGCCCCAGCATTTT.